This T cell receptor (beta chain) was identified during a study of T cell repertoires in cytomegalovirus infection. CDR1 is SNHLY, CDR2 FYNNEI, per germline. V shed 7 bases and J shed 7 bases, with 16 bases lying between them. This CDR3 contains 13 residues. TCRdb called the reads again in MiXCR, with one record for every CDR3 protein. Of around 530,000 distinct CDR3 sequences listed, 26% are singletons. The sequence derives from a human donor in good health (CMV status not recorded). Some clones in this sample may be carry-over from other donors' samples. Sequenced material: PBMCs. This chain links TRBV2 with TRBJ1-2; no clear D. This CDR3 reads CASTTSPRSGYTF. The CDR3 nucleotides are TGTGCCAGCACAACTTCCCCTCGGAGTGGCTACACCTTC.